In its sample, the clone carrying this T cell receptor beta chain was seen once. What it recognizes is unknown. This record comes from a study of cytomegalovirus exposure and HLA in healthy donors. Study-level information: Unique TCRs from HLA-typed donors, 80 million to 90 million of them, were held in an early data release.

PCR involved 60 Vbeta and 13 Jbeta primers. TCRdb's copy holds only in-frame clones and misses some; the assay was immunoSEQ multiplex PCR. Seen here are some 250,000 clones, 82% observed once, and the top ten hold around 5.4%. Findings and caveats of the study: Later findings reportedly placed an Asian-associated ancestry cluster below the roughly 670-donor mean for N-insertions.

CDR3 size: 14 residues. Germline loops: CDR1 MNHEY, CDR2 SVGAGI. V lost 7 bases and J lost 2; bases outside the gene matches: 5. The source of this sequence is a woman aged 40-49 years in good health and CMV-seropositive. This sequence joins TRBV6-5 and TRBJ1-2; the match to TRBD1 covers 9 bases. Material for sequencing was PBMCs. CDR3: CASKGQGMNYGYTF. The CDR3 coding sequence is TGTGCCAGCAAGGGACAGGGAATGAACTATGGCTACACCTTC.